The 21 T cell receptor beta chains listed next were all sequenced from one sample in a study of T cell changes during pregnancy in multiple sclerosis (dated by TCRdb to between 2017 and 2020). Library creation used the immunoSEQ multiplex PCR assay. TCRdb obtained this table from immuneACCESS and retained in-frame rearrangements with V and J assigned. These tables miss some clones; where compared with another copy, unresolved V genes account for less than half of the shortfall, and the remainder is unexplained. The sample table holds about 85,000 clones, of which approximately 93% were seen once. The top ten constitute approximately 2.5% of the sample. The sample was peripheral blood, taken in the first trimester of pregnancy. Every receptor here comes from a female donor with multiple sclerosis, enrolled in a pregnancy study.

This clone was found a few times. As DNA, the CDR3 is TGTGCCAGCAGCTTAATGGCCCAGCCCCAGCATTTT. Translated, it gives CASSLMAQPQHF. The chain joins TRBV7-9 to TRBJ1-5; D gene ambiguous. The CDR3 loop spans 12 amino acids. Germline CDR1 and CDR2: SEHNR and FQNEAQ (reference sequence). V gave up 2 bases and J gave up 7 bases, with 6 bases separating them.

The chain uses TRBV27 and TRBJ2-7; possible D gene TRBD2, 5 bases. Between the trimmed V and J ends, which lost 5 bases and 0 bases, there was a span of 11 bases. The CDR3 covers 14 residues. In germline, CDR1 is MNHEY, CDR2 SMNVEV (reference sequence). DNA of the CDR3: TGTGCCAGCAGTGACAAAACTAGCTCCTACGAGCAGTACTTC. It yields the protein CASSDKTSSYEQYF.

J is TRBJ2-4 and V is TRBV19; D might be TRBD1 (5 bases). CDR1 is LNHDA and CDR2 is SQIVND in the germline V gene (reference sequence). V was clipped by 7 bases and J by 2 bases, with 9 bases between them. This CDR3 contains 13 residues. Here the CDR3 reads CASMAGTKNIQYF. CDR3 nucleotide sequence: TGTGCCAGTATGGCAGGGACCAAAAACATTCAGTACTTC.

The rearrangement joins TRBV6-5 to TRBJ2-1; 14 nucleotides match TRBD2. V trimming: 0 bases; J trimming: 8 bases; junction bases outside the gene matches: 3. The CDR3 has 16 residues. The germline gives CDR1 MNHEY, CDR2 SVGAGI. The CDR3 spells CASSYSRLAGGHEQFF. Here the CDR3 DNA reads TGTGCCAGCAGTTACTCGAGACTAGCGGGGGGGCATGAGCAGTTCTTC.

The genes are TRBV5-4 and TRBJ1-1, with D possibly matching TRBD1 (6 bases). Trimming removed 2 bases at V and 3 bases at J, with 14 bases between. This CDR3 region has 15 residues. The germline gives CDR1 SGHNT, CDR2 YYREEE (reference sequence). CDR3 sequence: CASSFLGGQYTEAFF. DNA for the CDR3: TGTGCCAGCAGCTTTCTCGGGGGGCAGTACACTGAAGCTTTCTTT.

The V and J genes are TRBV27 and TRBJ1-5, with a weak D call TRBD1 (6 bases). CDR3 length: 15 amino acids. Germline-derived CDR1 and CDR2 are MNHEY and SMNVEV (reference sequence). Between the trimmed V and J ends, which lost 6 bases and 4 bases, there was a span of 16 bases. The CDR3 nucleotides are TGTGCCAGCAGGGATCGATGGACAGTTAATCAGCCCCAGCATTTT. Residues: CASRDRWTVNQPQHF.

The rearrangement joins TRBV4-2 to TRBJ1-2, with 7 bases matching TRBD1. Germline V gene sequence: CDR1 LGHNA, CDR2 YNFKEQ. This CDR3 spans 18 amino acids. V lost 0 bases and J lost 2; bases outside the gene matches: 12. In nucleotides, the CDR3 is TGTGCCAGCAGCCAAGATGGATTTTGGGACAGCGGAAACTATGGCTACACCTTC. Amino acid sequence: CASSQDGFWDSGNYGYTF.

The chain carries TRBV7-2 and TRBJ1-2; 7 bases line up with TRBD1. Per germline, CDR1 SGHTA and CDR2 FQGNSA. V lost 5 bases to trimming and J lost 4 bases; unmatched junction nucleotides: 7. There are 14 residues in the CDR3. CDR3 sequence reads: CASSDRQGFYGYTF. CDR3 coding DNA: TGTGCCAGCAGCGATCGACAGGGATTCTATGGCTACACCTTC.

The CDR3 DNA follows: TGTGCCAGCAGTGCGGCGGGGGGTGGCTCCTACGAGCAGTACTTC. This translates into CASSAAGGGSYEQYF. This chain connects TRBV6-1 to TRBJ2-7; 8 positions agree with TRBD2. CDR3 length: 15 amino acids. Trimming removed 4 bases from V and 0 bases from J; junction bases left unmatched: 5. Looked up from germline, CDR1 is MNHNS and CDR2 is SASEGT.

The chain uses TRBV19 and TRBJ2-3; D unresolved. Germline-derived CDR1 and CDR2 are LNHDA and SQIVND (reference sequence). There are 14 residues in the CDR3. V was shortened by 5 bases and J by 0 bases, with 9 bases between the two germline ends. Here the CDR3 DNA reads TGTGCCAGTAGTTTGGCAGGAAGCACAGATACGCAGTATTTT. It encodes CASSLAGSTDTQYF.

The CDR3: CASRGGTGYYGYTF. CDR3 coding DNA: TGTGCCAGCAGGGGGGGGACGGGATACTATGGCTACACCTTC. The rearrangement joins TRBV6-5 to TRBJ1-2, with TRBD1 as a possible D gene (5 bases). The CDR3 is made up of 14 amino acids. The V and J ends lost 6 bases and 3 bases respectively, with 14 bases between them. Germline V gene lookup returns CDR1 MNHEY and CDR2 SVGAGI.

This chain joins TRBV28 and TRBJ1-6; possible D gene TRBD1, 5 bases. The CDR3 totals 17 residues. Germline lookup yields CDR1 MDHEN and CDR2 SYDVKM. Between the trimmed V and J ends, which lost 7 bases and 4 bases, there was a span of 20 bases. The CDR3 loop is CASKLRTTSGYNSPLHF. CDR3 nucleotides: TGTGCCAGCAAATTAAGGACTACCTCAGGGTATAATTCACCCCTCCACTTT. Using reference TRBV28 and TRBJ1-6 for the parts outside the CDR3, the full variable domain is DVKVTQSSRYLVKRTGEKVFLECVQDMDHENMFWYRQDPGLGLRLIYFSYDVKMKEKGDIPEGYSVSREKKERFSLILESASTNQTSMYLCASKLRTTSGYNSPLHFGNGTRLTVT.

This chain joins TRBV6-6 and TRBJ2-5; the match to TRBD2 covers 8 bases. The V segment lost 5 bases and the J segment 11 bases; nucleotides outside the gene matches: 19. The V gene's germline CDR1 is MNHNY and CDR2 SVGAGI (reference sequence). CDR3 size: 16 residues. The DNA of the CDR3 is TGTGCCAGCAGTCTGCCCGGTAGCGGGGAGCCACTTGAGCAGTACTTC. Amino acid sequence: CASSLPGSGEPLEQYF.

This clone is a singleton in its sample. The chain carries TRBV6-1 and TRBJ1-5; 7 bases map to TRBD1. Trimming cost V 4 bases and J 1 base; bases outside gene matches: 7. The CDR3 loop spans 16 amino acids. Germline CDR1 and CDR2: MNHNS and SASEGT. The chain's CDR3 is CASSVEGAGSNQPQHF. CDR3 nucleotides: TGTGCCAGCAGTGTGGAGGGGGCGGGGAGCAATCAGCCCCAGCATTTT.

Comments on this clone: One junction end does not reproduce the germline sequence, and a read error may be involved. The V call is TRBV7-7, the J call TRBJ2-5; D perhaps matches TRBD1 (6 bases). Germline CDR1 SSHAT, CDR2 FNYEAQ (reference sequence). The CDR3 extends over 15 amino acids. CDR3 in amino acids: CASSQDASRGETQYF. As DNA, the CDR3 is TGTGCTAGCAGCCAGGACGCTTCAAGGGGGGAGACCCAGTACTTC. The complete variable domain, with remaining parts taken from reference TRBV7-7 and TRBJ2-5, reads GAGVSQSPRYKVTKRGQDVTLRCDPISSHATLYWYQQALGQGPEFLTYFNYEAQPDKSGLPSDRFSAERPEGSISTLTIQRTEQRDSAMYRCASSQDASRGETQYFGPGTRLLVL.

V gene TRBV18 combines with J gene TRBJ2-7; 7 positions match TRBD2. The CDR3 has 13 residues. The ends lost 5 bases at V and 5 bases at J; junction bases unmatched: 6. In germline, CDR1 is KGHSH, CDR2 LQKENI. CDR3 coding DNA: TGTGCCAGCTCAGGGGCGGGAGACCACGAGCAGTACTTC. Translated: CASSGAGDHEQYF.

This rearrangement joins TRBV6-6 to TRBJ2-1; TRBD2 agrees at 13 bases. CDR3 size: 15 residues. Germline CDR1 and CDR2: MNHNY and SVGAGI (reference sequence). Losses at the gene ends were 6 bases for V and 5 bases for J; bases not matched to a gene: 4. In DNA, the CDR3 is TGTGCCAGCAGGCGGACTAGCGGGGGAAACAATGAGCAGTTCTTC. Translating gives CASRRTSGGNNEQFF.

This clone was recorded once. V gene TRBV2 combines with J gene TRBJ2-1; TRBD1 agrees at 8 bases. In germline, CDR1 is SNHLY, CDR2 FYNNEI. V dropped 2 bases and J dropped 2; count of bases not matched to a gene: 2. The CDR3 runs to 15 residues. CDR3 bases: TGTGCCAGCAGTGAAACGGGACAGGCCTACAATGAGCAGTTCTTC. Translated: CASSETGQAYNEQFF.

The DNA for the CDR3 is TGTGCCAGCAGCGCACTAGCGGGAGGGGAGACCCAGTACTTC. Translating gives CASSALAGGETQYF. The rearrangement joins TRBV9 to TRBJ2-5; 13 bases match TRBD2. Germline V gene lookup returns CDR1 SGDLS and CDR2 YYNGEE. With V trimmed by 3 bases and J by 5 bases, 1 base remained unmatched. The CDR3 is made up of 14 amino acids.

The V and J genes are TRBV5-6 and TRBJ2-5, with a weak D call TRBD1 (6 bases). This CDR3 spans 17 amino acids. V lost 2 bases, J lost 3 bases, and 20 bases lay in between. Germline CDR1 is SGHDT and CDR2 is YYEEEE. For the CDR3, the DNA is TGTGCCAGCAGCTTCGGGGCAGGGGCCTGGGTCAAAGAGACCCAGTACTTC. It is translated as CASSFGAGAWVKETQYF.

The chain couples TRBV5-5 to TRBJ1-1; 7 nucleotides line up with TRBD1. Germline V CDR1 and CDR2: SGHKS, YYEKEE (reference sequence). The length of the CDR3 is 15 residues. V lost 6 bases to trimming and J lost 2 bases; unmatched junction nucleotides: 10. In DNA, the CDR3 is TGTGCCAGCACCCCGTTGGGGACAGCTAACACTGAAGCTTTCTTT. Translation: CASTPLGTANTEAFF. Full variable domain (remainder filled in from reference TRBV5-5 and TRBJ1-1): DAGVTQSPTHLIKTRGQQVTLRCSPISGHKSVSWYQQVLGQGPQFIFQYYEKEERGRGNFPDRFSARQFPNYSSELNVNALLLGDSALYLCASTPLGTANTEAFFGQGTRLTVV.